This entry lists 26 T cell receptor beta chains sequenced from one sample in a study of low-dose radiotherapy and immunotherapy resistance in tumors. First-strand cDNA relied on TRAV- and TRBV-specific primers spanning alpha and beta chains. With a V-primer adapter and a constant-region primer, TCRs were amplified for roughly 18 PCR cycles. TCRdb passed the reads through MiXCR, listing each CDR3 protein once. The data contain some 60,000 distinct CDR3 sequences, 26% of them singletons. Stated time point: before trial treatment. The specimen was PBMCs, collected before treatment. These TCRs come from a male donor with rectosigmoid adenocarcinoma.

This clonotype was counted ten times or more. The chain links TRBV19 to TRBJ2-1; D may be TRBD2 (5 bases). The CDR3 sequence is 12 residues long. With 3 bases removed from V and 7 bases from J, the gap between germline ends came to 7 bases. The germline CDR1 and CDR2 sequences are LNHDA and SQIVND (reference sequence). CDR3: CASSIAGNEQFF. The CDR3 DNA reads TGTGCCAGTAGTATTGCGGGTAATGAGCAGTTCTTC. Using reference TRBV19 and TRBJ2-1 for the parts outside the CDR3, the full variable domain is DGGITQSPKYLFRKEGQNVTLSCEQNLNHDAMYWYRQDPGQGLRLIYYSQIVNDFQKGDIAEGYSVSREKKESFPLTVTSAQKNPTAFYLCASSIAGNEQFFGPGTRLTVL.

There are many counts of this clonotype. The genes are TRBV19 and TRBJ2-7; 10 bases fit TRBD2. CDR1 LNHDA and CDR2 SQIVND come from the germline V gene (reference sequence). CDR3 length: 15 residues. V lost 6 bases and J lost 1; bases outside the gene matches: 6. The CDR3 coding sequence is TGTGCCAGTAGCGAGGGACTAGCGAAATCCTACGAGCAGTACTTC. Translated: CASSEGLAKSYEQYF.

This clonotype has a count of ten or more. The CDR3: CASSMNVLRENIQYF. CDR3 coding DNA: TGTGCCAGTAGTATGAATGTTTTGCGGGAAAACATTCAGTACTTC. The chain links TRBV19 to TRBJ2-4; weak D call: TRBD2 (5 bases). Trimming pared 3 bases from V and 5 bases from J, leaving 14 bases between. CDR3 length: 15 residues. Germline CDR1 reads LNHDA; CDR2 reads SQIVND (reference sequence).

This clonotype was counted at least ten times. The CDR3 loop reads CASSLGQDYGYTF. The CDR3 bases are TGTGCCAGCAGCCTTGGACAGGACTATGGCTACACCTTC. V and J are TRBV12-3 or TRBV12-4 and TRBJ1-2; TRBD1 agrees at 7 bases. This CDR3 has 13 amino acids. With V trimmed by 6 bases and J by 3 bases, 4 bases remained unmatched.

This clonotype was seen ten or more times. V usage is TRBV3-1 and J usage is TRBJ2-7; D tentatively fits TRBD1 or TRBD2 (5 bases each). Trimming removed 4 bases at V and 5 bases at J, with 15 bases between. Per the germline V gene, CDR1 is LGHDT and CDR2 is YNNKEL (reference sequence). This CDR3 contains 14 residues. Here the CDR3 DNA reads TGTGCCAGCAGCCGCACCGGGACCCTCCACGAGCAGTACTTC. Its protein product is CASSRTGTLHEQYF.

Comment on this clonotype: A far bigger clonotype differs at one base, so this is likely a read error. The CDR3 loop is CASSQDYGGGSPLNF. CDR3 nucleotide sequence: TGCGCCAGCAGCCAAGACTACGGGGGCGGATCACCCCTCAACTTT. This sequence joins TRBV4-3 and TRBJ1-6; a weak D match, TRBD1 (6 bases). From germline, CDR1 is LGHNA and CDR2 YSLEER. The CDR3 is 15 residues long.

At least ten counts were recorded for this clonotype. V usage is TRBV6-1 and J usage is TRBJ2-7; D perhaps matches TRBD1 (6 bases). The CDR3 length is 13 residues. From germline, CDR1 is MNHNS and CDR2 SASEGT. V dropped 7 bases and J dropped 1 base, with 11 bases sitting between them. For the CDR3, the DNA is TGTGCCAGCATGGACAGCCCATCCTACGAGCAGTACTTC. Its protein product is CASMDSPSYEQYF.

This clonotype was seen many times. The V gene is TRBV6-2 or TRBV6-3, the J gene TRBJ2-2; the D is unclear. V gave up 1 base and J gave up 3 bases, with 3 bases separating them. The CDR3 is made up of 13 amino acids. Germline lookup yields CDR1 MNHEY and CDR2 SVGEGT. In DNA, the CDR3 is TGTGCCAGCAGTTACTTTGACACCGGGGAGCTGTTTTTT. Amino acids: CASSYFDTGELFF.

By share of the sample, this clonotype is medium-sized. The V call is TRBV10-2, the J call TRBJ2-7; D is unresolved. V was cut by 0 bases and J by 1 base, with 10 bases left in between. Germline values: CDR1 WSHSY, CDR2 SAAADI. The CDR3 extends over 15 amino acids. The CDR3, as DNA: TGCGCCAGCAGTGAGTCGGGCAGGTTTTCCTACGAGCAGTACTTC. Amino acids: CASSESGRFSYEQYF.

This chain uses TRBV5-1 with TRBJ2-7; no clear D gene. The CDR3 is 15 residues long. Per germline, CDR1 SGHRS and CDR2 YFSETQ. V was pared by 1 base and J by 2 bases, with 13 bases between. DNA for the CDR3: TGCGCCAGCAGCTTGCGGGCGAGCTCCACCTACGAGCAGTACTTC. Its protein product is CASSLRASSTYEQYF.

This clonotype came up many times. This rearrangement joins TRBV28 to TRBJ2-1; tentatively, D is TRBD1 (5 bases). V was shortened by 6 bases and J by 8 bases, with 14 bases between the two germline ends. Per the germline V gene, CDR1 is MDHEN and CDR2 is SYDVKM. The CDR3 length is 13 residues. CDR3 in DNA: TGTGCCAGCAGAAAAACAGGTAGTGATGAGCAGTTCTTC. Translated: CASRKTGSDEQFF.

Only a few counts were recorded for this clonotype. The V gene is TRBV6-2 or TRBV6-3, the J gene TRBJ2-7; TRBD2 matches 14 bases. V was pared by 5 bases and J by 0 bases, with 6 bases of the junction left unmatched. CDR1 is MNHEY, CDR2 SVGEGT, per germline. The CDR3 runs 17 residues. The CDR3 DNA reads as TGTGCCAGCAGTGGACTAGCGGGGGGTCACAGCTCCTACGAGCAGTACTTC. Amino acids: CASSGLAGGHSSYEQYF.

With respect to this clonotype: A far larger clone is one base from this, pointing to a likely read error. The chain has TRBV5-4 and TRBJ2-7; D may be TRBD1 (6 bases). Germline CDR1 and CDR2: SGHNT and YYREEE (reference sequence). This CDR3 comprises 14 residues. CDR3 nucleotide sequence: TGCGCCAGCAGCCAAAACAGGGCCGCCTACGAGCAGTACTTC. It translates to CASSQNRAAYEQYF.

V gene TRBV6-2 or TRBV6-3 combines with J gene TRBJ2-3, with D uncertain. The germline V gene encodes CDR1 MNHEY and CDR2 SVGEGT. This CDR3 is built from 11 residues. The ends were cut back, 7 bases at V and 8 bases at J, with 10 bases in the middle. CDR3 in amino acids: CASTTAGTQYF. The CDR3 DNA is TGTGCCAGCACCACCGCCGGTACGCAGTATTTT.

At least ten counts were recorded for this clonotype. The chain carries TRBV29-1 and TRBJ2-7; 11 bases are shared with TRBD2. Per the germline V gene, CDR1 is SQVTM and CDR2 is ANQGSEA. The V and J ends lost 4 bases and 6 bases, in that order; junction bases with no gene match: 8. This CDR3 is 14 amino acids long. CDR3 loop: CSVGGTSGRLEQYF. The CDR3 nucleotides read TGCAGCGTTGGGGGTACTAGCGGGAGACTCGAGCAGTACTTC.

The CDR3 region has the DNA TGCAGTGCTAGAGTTCCGGACCTTTCTAGCACAGATACGCAGTATTTT. Translation gives CSARVPDLSSTDTQYF. V is TRBV20-1 and J is TRBJ2-3; D is unclear. This CDR3 comprises 16 residues. Germline CDR1 is DFQATT and CDR2 is SNEGSKA (reference sequence). Trimming took 1 base from V and 0 from J, leaving 14 bases between them.

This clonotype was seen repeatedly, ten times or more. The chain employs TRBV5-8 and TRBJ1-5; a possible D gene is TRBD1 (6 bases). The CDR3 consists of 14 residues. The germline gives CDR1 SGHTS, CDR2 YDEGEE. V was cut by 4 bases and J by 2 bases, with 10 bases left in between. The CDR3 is CASSTKGGNQPQHF. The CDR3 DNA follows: TGTGCCAGCAGCACAAAGGGGGGCAATCAGCCCCAGCATTTT.

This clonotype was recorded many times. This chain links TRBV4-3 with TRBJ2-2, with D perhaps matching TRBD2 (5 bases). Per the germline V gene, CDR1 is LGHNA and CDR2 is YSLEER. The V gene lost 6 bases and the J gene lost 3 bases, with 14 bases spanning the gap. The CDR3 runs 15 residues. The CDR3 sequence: CASSPRSGDTGELFF. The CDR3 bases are TGCGCCAGCAGTCCAAGGAGCGGCGACACCGGGGAGCTGTTTTTT.

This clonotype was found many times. CDR3 sequence reads: CASSSSGRTGKAFF. The CDR3 DNA is TGTGCCAGCAGCTCATCGGGGAGGACAGGGAAGGCTTTCTTT. V and J are TRBV13 and TRBJ1-1, with TRBD1 matching 8 bases. V was clipped by 4 bases and J by 11 bases; unmatched bases: 12. This CDR3 has 14 residues. CDR1 and CDR2 (germline): PRHDT, FYEKMQ (reference sequence).

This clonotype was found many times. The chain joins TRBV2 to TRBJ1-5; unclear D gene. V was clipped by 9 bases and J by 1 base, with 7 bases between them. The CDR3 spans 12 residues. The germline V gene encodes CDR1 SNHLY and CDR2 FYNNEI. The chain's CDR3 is CASTGSNQPQHF. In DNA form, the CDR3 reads TGTGCCAGTACGGGGAGCAATCAGCCCCAGCATTTT.

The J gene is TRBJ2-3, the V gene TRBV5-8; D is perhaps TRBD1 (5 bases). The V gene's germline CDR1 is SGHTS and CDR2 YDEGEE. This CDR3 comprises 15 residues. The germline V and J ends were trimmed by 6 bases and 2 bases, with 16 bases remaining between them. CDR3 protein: CASNYGHGYTDTQYF. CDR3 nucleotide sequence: TGTGCCAGCAACTATGGACACGGGTACACAGATACGCAGTATTTT.

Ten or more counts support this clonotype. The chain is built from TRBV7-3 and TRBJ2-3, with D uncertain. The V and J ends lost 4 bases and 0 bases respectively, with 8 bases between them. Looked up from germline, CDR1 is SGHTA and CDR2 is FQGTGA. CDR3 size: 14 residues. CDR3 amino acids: CASSSMASTDTQYF. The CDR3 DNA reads TGTGCCAGCAGCTCCATGGCTAGCACAGATACGCAGTATTTT.

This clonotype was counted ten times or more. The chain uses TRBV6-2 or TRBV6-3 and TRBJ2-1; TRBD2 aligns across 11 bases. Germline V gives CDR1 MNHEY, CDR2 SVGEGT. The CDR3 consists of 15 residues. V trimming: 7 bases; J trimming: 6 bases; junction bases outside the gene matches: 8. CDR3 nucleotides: TGTGCCAGCACTGATAGCGGGAGGGCCTTCAATGAGCAGTTCTTC. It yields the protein CASTDSGRAFNEQFF.

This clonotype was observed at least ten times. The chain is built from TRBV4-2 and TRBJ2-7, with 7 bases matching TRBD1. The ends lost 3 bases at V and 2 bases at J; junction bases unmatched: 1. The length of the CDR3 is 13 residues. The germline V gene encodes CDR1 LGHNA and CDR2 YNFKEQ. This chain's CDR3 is CASSQQGAYEQYF. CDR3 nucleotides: TGTGCCAGCAGCCAGCAGGGGGCCTACGAGCAGTACTTC.

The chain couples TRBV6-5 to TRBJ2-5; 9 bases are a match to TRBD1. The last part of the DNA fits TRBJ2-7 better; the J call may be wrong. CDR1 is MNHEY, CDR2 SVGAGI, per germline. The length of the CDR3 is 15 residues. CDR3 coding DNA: TGTGCCAGCAGTCCCCGGGACAGGGAGGTGGGCGAGCAGTACTTC. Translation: CASSPRDREVGEQYF.

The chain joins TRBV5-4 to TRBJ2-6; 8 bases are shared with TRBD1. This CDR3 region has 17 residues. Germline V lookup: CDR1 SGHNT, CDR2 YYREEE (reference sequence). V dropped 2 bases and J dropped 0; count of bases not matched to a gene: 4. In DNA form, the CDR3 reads TGTGCCAGCAGCTTCAGGACAGGGCCCTCTGGGGCCAACGTCCTGACTTTC. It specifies CASSFRTGPSGANVLTF.